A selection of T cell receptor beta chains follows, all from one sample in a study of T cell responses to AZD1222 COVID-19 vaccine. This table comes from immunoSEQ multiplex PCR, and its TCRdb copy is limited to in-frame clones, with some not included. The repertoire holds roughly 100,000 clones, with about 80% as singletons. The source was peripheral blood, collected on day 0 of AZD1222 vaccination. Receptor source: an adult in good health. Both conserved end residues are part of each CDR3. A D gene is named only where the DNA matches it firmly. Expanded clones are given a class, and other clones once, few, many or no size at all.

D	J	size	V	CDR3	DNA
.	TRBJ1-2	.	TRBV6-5	CASSYSTALATHGYTF	TGTGCCAGCAGTTACTCGACAGCCCTCGCCACCCATGGCTACACCTTC
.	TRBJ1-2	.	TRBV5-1	CASSSYTGFGYTF	TGCGCCAGCAGCTCCTATACAGGGTTTGGCTACACCTTC
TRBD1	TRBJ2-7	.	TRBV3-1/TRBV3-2	CASSQRQGSYEQYF	TGTGCCAGCAGCCAAAGACAGGGCTCCTACGAGCAGTACTTC
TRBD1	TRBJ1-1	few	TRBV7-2	CASSKQGLGNTEAFF	TGTGCCAGCAGTAAACAGGGGCTGGGGAACACTGAAGCTTTCTTT
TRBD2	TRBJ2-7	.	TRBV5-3	CARTPPTSVSYEQYF	TGTGCCAGAACCCCTCCGACTAGCGTATCCTACGAGCAGTACTTC
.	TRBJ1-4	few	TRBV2	CASSDRLLFNEKLFF	TGTGCCAGCAGTGACCGGCTGCTCTTTAATGAAAAACTGTTTTTT
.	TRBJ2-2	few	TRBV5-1	CASSLIQSGGELFF	TGCGCCAGCAGCTTGATACAGAGTGGCGGGGAGCTGTTTTTT
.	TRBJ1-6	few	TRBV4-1	CASSQEGDSSSYNSPLHF	TGCGCCAGCAGCCAAGAGGGCGACAGTAGCTCCTATAATTCACCCCTCCACTTT
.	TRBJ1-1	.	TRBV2	CASRGSGTEAFF	TGTGCCAGCAGGGGGTCCGGGACTGAAGCTTTCTTT
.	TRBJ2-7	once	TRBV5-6	CASSLKPQGAYEQYF	TGTGCCAGCAGCTTGAAACCGCAGGGAGCCTACGAGCAGTACTTC
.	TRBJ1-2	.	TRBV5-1	CASSLPANGDGYTF	TGCGCCAGCAGCTTGCCGGCAAACGGGGATGGCTACACCTTC
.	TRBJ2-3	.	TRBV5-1	CASSPEAFTDTQYF	TGCGCCAGCAGCCCGGAAGCCTTCACAGATACGCAGTATTTT
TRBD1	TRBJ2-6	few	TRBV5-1	CASSFPTGGSISGANVLTF	TGCGCCAGCAGCTTCCCAACAGGGGGCTCAATCTCTGGGGCCAACGTCCTGACTTTC
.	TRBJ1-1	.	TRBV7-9	CASSYSKNTEAFF	TGTGCCAGCAGCTACAGTAAGAACACTGAAGCTTTCTTT
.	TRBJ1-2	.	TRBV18	CASSPPGLRGYTF	TGTGCCAGCTCACCACCCGGACTTCGGGGCTACACCTTC
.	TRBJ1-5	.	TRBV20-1	CSASPRGGYQPQHF	TGCAGTGCTAGTCCCAGGGGAGGGTATCAGCCCCAGCATTTT
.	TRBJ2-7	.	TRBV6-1	CASSEAAGARYYEQYF	TGTGCCAGCAGTGAAGCCGCCGGGGCCCGTTACTACGAGCAGTACTTC
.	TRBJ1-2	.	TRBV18	CASSPTRDANYGYTF	TGTGCCAGCTCACCAACCCGGGACGCTAACTATGGCTACACCTTC
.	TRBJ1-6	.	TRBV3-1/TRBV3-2	CASSRQGGFSPLHF	TGTGCCAGCAGCAGGCAGGGTGGGTTTTCACCCCTCCACTTT
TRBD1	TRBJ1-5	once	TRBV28	CASRTGGTKPQHF	TGTGCCAGCCGAACAGGGGGCACTAAGCCCCAGCATTTT
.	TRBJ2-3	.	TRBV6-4	CASSERGTDTQYF	TGTGCCAGCAGTGAGCGGGGCACAGATACGCAGTATTTT
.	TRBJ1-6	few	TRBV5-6	CASSPGAQGNSPLHF	TGTGCCAGCAGCCCAGGCGCACAGGGTAATTCACCCCTCCACTTT
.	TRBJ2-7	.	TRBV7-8	CASRLGARPWDEQYF	TGTGCCAGCAGGTTAGGAGCCCGGCCGTGGGACGAGCAGTACTTC
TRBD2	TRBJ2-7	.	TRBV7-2	CASSYWASGGRIPYEQYF	TGTGCCAGCAGCTATTGGGCTAGCGGGGGCCGAATCCCTTACGAGCAGTACTTC
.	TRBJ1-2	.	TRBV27	CASKGRTNYGYTF	TGTGCCAGCAAGGGTCGGACTAACTATGGCTACACCTTC
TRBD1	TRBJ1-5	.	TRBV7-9	CASTSGGGWGQPQHF	TGTGCCAGCACCTCTGGAGGGGGCTGGGGTCAGCCCCAGCATTTT
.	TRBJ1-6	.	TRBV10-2	CASSESGGRSPLHF	TGCGCCAGCAGTGAATCAGGAGGGAGATCACCCCTCCACTTT
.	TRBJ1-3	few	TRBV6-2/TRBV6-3	CASSKTGSGNTIYF	TGTGCCAGCAGTAAGACAGGCTCTGGAAACACCATATATTTT
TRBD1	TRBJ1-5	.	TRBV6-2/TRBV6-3	CASSSSGQRLTKRGQPQHF	TGTGCCAGCAGCTCCTCGGGACAGAGACTTACGAAGAGGGGTCAGCCCCAGCATTTT
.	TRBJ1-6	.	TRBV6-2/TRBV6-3	CASSVLRSPLHF	TGTGCCAGCAGTGTACTTCGTTCACCCCTCCACTTT
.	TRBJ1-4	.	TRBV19	CASSPRGHGGKLFF	TGTGCCAGTAGTCCCCGTGGCCACGGAGGAAAACTGTTTTTT
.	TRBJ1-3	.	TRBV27	CASTDLTGAGNTIYF	TGTGCCAGCACCGACTTGACGGGCGCTGGAAACACCATATATTTT
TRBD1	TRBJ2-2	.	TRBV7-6	CASSFQTGGNTGELFF	TGTGCCAGCAGCTTCCAGACAGGGGGGAACACCGGGGAGCTGTTTTTT
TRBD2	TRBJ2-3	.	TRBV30	CAWSFSGGADTQYF	TGTGCCTGGAGCTTTAGCGGGGGGGCCGATACGCAGTATTTT
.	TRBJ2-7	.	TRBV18	CASSPGAGNSYEQYF	TGTGCCAGCTCACCAGGGGCCGGGAACAGCTACGAGCAGTACTTC
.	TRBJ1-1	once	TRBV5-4	CASSVAAQNEAFF	TGTGCCAGCAGCGTGGCAGCCCAGAATGAAGCTTTCTTT
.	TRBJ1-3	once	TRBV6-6	CASRRRTVSGNTIYF	TGTGCCAGCAGACGACGGACAGTCTCTGGAAACACCATATATTTT
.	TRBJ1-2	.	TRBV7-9	CASSLASVANYGYTF	TGTGCCAGCAGCTTAGCCTCGGTAGCTAACTATGGCTACACCTTC
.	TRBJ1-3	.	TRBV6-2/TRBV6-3	CASSYSPQGGGNTIYF	TGTGCCAGCAGTTACTCGCCACAGGGAGGAGGAAACACCATATATTTT
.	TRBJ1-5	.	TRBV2	CASSDWDFSNQPQHF	TGTGCCAGCAGTGACTGGGACTTTAGCAATCAGCCCCAGCATTTT
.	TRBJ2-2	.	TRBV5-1	CASSTLRSNTGELFF	TGCGCCAGCAGCACCCTAAGATCGAACACCGGGGAGCTGTTTTTT
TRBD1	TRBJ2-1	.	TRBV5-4	CASSLGQHRGRNEQFF	TGTGCCAGCAGCTTGGGGCAGCACAGGGGGAGAAATGAGCAGTTCTTC
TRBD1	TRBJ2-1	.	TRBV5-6	CASSPRQGAHVSYNEQFF	TGTGCCAGCAGCCCCCGACAGGGGGCGCATGTTTCCTACAATGAGCAGTTCTTC
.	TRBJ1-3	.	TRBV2	CANLGSLTGNTIYF	TGTGCCAACCTCGGATCGCTGACTGGAAACACCATATATTTT
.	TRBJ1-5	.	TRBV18	CASSPFPSNQPQHF	TGTGCCAGCTCACCATTCCCGAGCAATCAGCCCCAGCATTTT
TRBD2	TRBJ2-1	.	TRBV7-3	CASSLMSLAGSTNEQFF	TGTGCCAGCAGCCTGATGTCACTAGCGGGGAGTACGAATGAGCAGTTCTTC
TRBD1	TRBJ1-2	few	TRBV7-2	CASSLDNRGVDGYTF	TGTGCCAGCAGCTTAGATAACAGGGGGGTGGATGGCTACACCTTC
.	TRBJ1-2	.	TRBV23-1	CASSQSRSTYGYTF	TGCGCCAGCAGTCAATCTAGGTCCACCTATGGCTACACCTTC
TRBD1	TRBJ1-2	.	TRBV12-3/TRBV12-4	CASSGTGSGGYTF	TGTGCCAGCAGCGGGACAGGGTCTGGAGGCTACACCTTC
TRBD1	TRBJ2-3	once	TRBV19	CASSIGTGGHTDTQYF	TGTGCCAGTAGTATCGGGACAGGGGGACACACAGATACGCAGTATTTT
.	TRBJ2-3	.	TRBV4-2	CASSQDAPDTQYF	TGTGCCAGCAGCCAAGATGCGCCAGATACGCAGTATTTT
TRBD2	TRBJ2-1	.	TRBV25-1	CASSVLTSGGVGEQFF	TGTGCCAGCAGTGTCCTCACTAGCGGGGGGGTCGGTGAGCAGTTCTTC
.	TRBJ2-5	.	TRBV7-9	CASSLATLAGSETQYF	TGTGCCAGCAGCTTAGCGACTCTAGCCGGATCGGAGACCCAGTACTTC
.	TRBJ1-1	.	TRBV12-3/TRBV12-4	CASSRMNTEAFF	TGTGCCAGCAGTCGGATGAACACTGAAGCTTTCTTT
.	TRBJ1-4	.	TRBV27	CASSKNGQGHNNEKLFF	TGTGCCAGCAGCAAGAATGGGCAGGGGCATAATAATGAAAAACTGTTTTTT
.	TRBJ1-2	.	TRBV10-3	CAIRGPGGYTF	TGTGCCATCAGAGGCCCAGGAGGCTACACCTTC
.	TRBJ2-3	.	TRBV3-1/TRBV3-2	CASSPLGGRTTDTQYF	TGTGCCAGCAGCCCACTGGGGGGGCGGACCACAGATACGCAGTATTTT
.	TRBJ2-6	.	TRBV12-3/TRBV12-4	CASRISGANVLTF	TGTGCCAGCAGGATCTCTGGGGCCAACGTCCTGACTTTC
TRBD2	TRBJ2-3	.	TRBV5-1	CASSLEAGTYHTQYF	TGCGCCAGCAGCTTGGAAGCGGGGACGTACCATACGCAGTATTTT
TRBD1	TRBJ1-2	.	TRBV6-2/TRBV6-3	CASSDPGQGPYGYTF	TGTGCCAGCAGTGACCCGGGACAGGGACCCTATGGCTACACCTTC